This T cell receptor (beta chain) is drawn from a study of beta chain features in type 1 diabetes. Overall study results and limits: Possible PCR preference for shorter templates applied equally to patients and controls. A moderate, significant TCRB CDR3 shortening appeared in type 1 diabetes across four CD4+ subsets. Sequencing from cDNA could over-represent high-TCR-expressing cells.

A word on this clone: Its antigen is not identified.

Per the germline V gene, CDR1 is SGDLS and CDR2 is YYNGEE. This CDR3 region has 14 residues. Trimming took off 0 bases at V and 0 bases at J, with 7 bases between the two ends. Stem cell-like memory, regulatory, central memory and naive CD4+ cells were sorted via CD45RO/CCR7/CD25/CD127/CD95/CD27. Sequencing targeted expressed TCRB transcripts, as all isolated RNA had been reverse transcribed. Some clones are missing from TCRdb's copy, which holds only in-frame ones; the method was immunoSEQ multiplex PCR. Found here are under 550,000 clones, around 10% of them singletons; the top ten hold 0.045% to 0.06%.

The clonotype was recovered from a woman between 18 and 30 years old in good health. The chain is built from TRBV9 and TRBJ2-7; D is ambiguous. The material sequenced was naive CD4+ T cells from blood. CDR3 in amino acids: CASSVGSDSYEQYF. In nucleotides, the CDR3 is TGTGCCAGCAGCGTAGGGTCGGACTCCTACGAGCAGTACTTC.